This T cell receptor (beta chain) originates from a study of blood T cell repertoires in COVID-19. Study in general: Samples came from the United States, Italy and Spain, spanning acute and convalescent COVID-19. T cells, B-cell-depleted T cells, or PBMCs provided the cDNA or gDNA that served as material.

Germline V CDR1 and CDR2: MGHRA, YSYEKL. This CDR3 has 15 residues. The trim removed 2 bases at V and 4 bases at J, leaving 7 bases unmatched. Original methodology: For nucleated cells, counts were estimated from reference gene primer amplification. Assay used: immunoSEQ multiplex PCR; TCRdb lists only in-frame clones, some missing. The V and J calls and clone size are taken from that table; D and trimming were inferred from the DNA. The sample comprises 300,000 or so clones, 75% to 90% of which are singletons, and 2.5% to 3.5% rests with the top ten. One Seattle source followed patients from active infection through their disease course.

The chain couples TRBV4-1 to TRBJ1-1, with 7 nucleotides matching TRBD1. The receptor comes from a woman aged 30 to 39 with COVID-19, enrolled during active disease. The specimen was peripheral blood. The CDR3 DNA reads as TGCGCCAGCAGCCAACCGACAGGGCTAGGCACTGAAGCTTTCTTT. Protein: CASSQPTGLGTEAFF.